This T cell receptor (beta chain) was captured by sequencing in a study of shared clonotypes between healthy human individuals. Study-level results: Compared with clonotypes that all four donors shared, non-shared clonotypes had lower generation probabilities.

The CDR3 is made up of 14 amino acids. The V gene's germline CDR1 is LNHDA and CDR2 SQIVND (reference sequence). V was pared by 10 bases and J by 4 bases, with 18 bases between. Selected positively for CCR7 and CD45RO-negative, naive CD8 cells excluded terminally differentiated effector memory CD45RA+ cells. Comment on this clone: Its antigen is still unknown.

How the authors handled the data: Filtering differed since immunoSEQ provided only junctions, with no quality scores. Produced via immunoSEQ multiplex PCR; TCRdb's table is partial and in-frame only. That table gives V, J and clone size, and the DNA gave D and trimming. Among roughly 1,800,000 clones, less than 95% were seen once, and the ten largest hold 0.95% to 1.5%. The source is a man younger than 35 in good health. This chain connects TRBV19 to TRBJ2-3; D ambiguous. The sequencing sample was made of naive CD8+ T cells sorted from blood. The CDR3 DNA reads TGTGCCACTCAACAAACTTCTCGTGCAGATACGCAGTATTTT. Encoded protein: CATQQTSRADTQYF.